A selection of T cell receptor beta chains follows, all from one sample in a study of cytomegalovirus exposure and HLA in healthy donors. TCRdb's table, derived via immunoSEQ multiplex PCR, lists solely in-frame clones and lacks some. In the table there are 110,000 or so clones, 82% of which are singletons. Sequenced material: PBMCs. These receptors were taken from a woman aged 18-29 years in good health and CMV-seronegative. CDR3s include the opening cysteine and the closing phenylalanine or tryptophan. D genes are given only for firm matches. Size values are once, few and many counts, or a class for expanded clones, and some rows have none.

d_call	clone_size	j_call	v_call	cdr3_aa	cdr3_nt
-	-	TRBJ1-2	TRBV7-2	CASSLVGLGRSYGYTF	TGTGCCAGCAGCTTAGTTGGTTTGGGGCGGTCCTATGGCTACACCTTC
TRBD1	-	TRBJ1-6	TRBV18	CASSRTGNSPLHF	TGTGCCAGCTCACGGACAGGGAATTCACCCCTCCACTTT
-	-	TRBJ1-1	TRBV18	CASSPTGHDGSGAFF	TGTGCCAGCTCACCAACAGGACACGATGGCTCGGGAGCTTTCTTT
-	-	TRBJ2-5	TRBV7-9	CASSLAWGLETQYF	TGTGCCAGCAGCTTAGCGTGGGGACTGGAGACCCAGTACTTC
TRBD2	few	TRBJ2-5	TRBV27	CASSSRAAGIQETQYF	TGTGCCAGCAGTTCCCGCGCAGCGGGGATCCAAGAGACCCAGTACTTC
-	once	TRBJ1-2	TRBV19	CASSRASYYGYTF	TGTGCCAGTAGTAGGGCCTCTTACTATGGCTACACCTTC
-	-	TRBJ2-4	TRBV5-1	CASSLLGPPENIQYF	TGCGCCAGCAGCTTGTTGGGCCCCCCTGAAAACATTCAGTACTTC
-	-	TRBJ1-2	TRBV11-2	CASSPDHGYGYTF	TGTGCCAGCAGCCCAGATCATGGCTATGGCTACACCTTC
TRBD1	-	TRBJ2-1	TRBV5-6	CASSPTGGLYNEQFF	TGTGCCAGCAGCCCGACAGGGGGTCTCTACAATGAGCAGTTCTTC
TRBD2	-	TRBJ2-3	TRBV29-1	CSVVRGGLSRTDTQYF	TGCAGCGTTGTGCGCGGGGGACTAAGCCGCACAGATACGCAGTATTTT
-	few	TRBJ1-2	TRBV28	CASSSPRVVYGYTF	TGTGCCAGCAGTTCCCCCCGGGTGGTCTATGGCTACACCTTC
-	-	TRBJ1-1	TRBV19	CASKPGTKNTEAFF	TGTGCCAGTAAACCCGGGACAAAGAACACTGAAGCTTTCTTT
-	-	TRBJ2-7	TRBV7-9	CASSRGISGGEQYF	TGTGCCAGCAGCCGCGGGATCTCCGGGGGCGAGCAGTACTTC
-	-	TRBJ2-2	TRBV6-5	CASSAPRGGTGELFF	TGTGCCAGCAGTGCCCCGCGGGGTGGGACCGGGGAGCTGTTTTTT
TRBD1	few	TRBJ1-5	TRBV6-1	CASSTGGWGNQPQHF	TGTGCCAGTTCCACAGGGGGCTGGGGCAATCAGCCCCAGCATTTT
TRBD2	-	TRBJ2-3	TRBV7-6	CASSLGGLAGGRPVETDTQYF	TGTGCCAGCAGCTTAGGGGGACTAGCGGGGGGACGACCAGTTGAAACAGATACGCAGTATTTT
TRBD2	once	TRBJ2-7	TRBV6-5	CASSRLAEVNEQYF	TGTGCCAGCAGTCGACTAGCGGAAGTAAACGAGCAGTACTTC
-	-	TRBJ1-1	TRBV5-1	CASSPRYSASGSDEAFF	TGCGCCAGCAGCCCTAGATATTCGGCCAGCGGGAGTGATGAAGCTTTCTTT
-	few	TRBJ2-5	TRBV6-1	CASSDKQETQYF	TGTGCCAGCAGTGACAAACAAGAGACCCAGTACTTC
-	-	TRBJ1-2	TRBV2	CASSEVVRPVNYGYTF	TGTGCCAGCAGTGAAGTGGTCAGGCCCGTTAACTATGGCTACACCTTC
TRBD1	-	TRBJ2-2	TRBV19	CASSIGQGQTGELFF	TGTGCCAGTAGTATCGGGCAGGGACAGACCGGGGAGCTGTTTTTT
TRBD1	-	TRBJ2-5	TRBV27	CASSTLPGTGPETQYF	TGTGCCAGCAGTACCTTACCCGGGACAGGGCCAGAGACCCAGTACTTC
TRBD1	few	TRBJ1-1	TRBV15	CATSRGGTGGLGTEAFF	TGTGCCACCAGCAGAGGGGGGACAGGGGGCTTAGGCACTGAAGCTTTCTTT
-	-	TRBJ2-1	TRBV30	CAWTTGINEQFF	TGTGCCTGGACGACAGGTATCAATGAGCAGTTCTTC
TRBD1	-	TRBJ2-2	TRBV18	CASLGQGAPQLTGELFF	TGTGCCAGCTTGGGACAGGGAGCCCCCCAACTCACCGGGGAGCTGTTTTTT
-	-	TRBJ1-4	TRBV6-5	CASTSGAAGEKLFF	TGTGCCAGCACCTCCGGGGCAGCGGGGGAAAAACTGTTTTTT
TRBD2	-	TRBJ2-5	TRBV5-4	CASSETSGGQETQYF	TGTGCCAGCAGCGAGACTAGCGGGGGCCAAGAGACCCAGTACTTC
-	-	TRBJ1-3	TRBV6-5	CASRRGAGNTIYF	TGTGCCAGCAGAAGGGGCGCTGGAAACACCATATATTTT
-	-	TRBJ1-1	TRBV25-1	CASSEPDLTNTEDFF	TGTGCCAGCAGTGAGCCCGACTTAACCAACACTGAAGATTTCTTT
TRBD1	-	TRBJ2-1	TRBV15	CATSRQTGVLTSYNEQFF	TGTGCCACCAGCAGACAAACAGGGGTACTAACCTCCTACAATGAGCAGTTCTTC
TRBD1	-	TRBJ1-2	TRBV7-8	CASSLYRAGTGDYGYTF	TGTGCCAGCAGCTTATATAGAGCCGGGACAGGGGACTATGGCTACACCTTC
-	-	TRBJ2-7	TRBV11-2	CASSFKGNEQYF	TGTGCCAGCAGCTTTAAGGGGAACGAGCAGTACTTC
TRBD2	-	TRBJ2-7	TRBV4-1	CASSQDSRRGLGGYEQYF	TGCGCCAGCAGCCAAGATTCCCGCCGTGGACTAGGAGGCTACGAGCAGTACTTC
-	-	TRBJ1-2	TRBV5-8	CASSPYTSGKGGYTF	TGTGCCAGCAGCCCGTACACCAGCGGGAAAGGGGGCTACACCTTC
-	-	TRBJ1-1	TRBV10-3	CAISESQGNTEAFF	TGTGCCATCAGTGAGTCTCAGGGGAACACTGAAGCTTTCTTT
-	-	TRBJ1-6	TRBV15	CATSPTVAVSYNSPLHF	TGTGCCACCAGCCCGACAGTAGCCGTCTCCTATAATTCACCCCTCCACTTT
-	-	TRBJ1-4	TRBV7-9	CASSPGSEKLFF	TGTGCCAGCAGCCCGGGGAGTGAAAAACTGTTTTTT
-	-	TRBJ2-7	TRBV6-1	CASSEFVLQGKDEQYF	TGTGCCAGCAGTGAATTCGTACTACAGGGTAAAGACGAGCAGTACTTC
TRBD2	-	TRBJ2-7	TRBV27	CASSLIKGGDEQYF	TGTGCCAGCAGTTTAATAAAGGGAGGGGACGAGCAGTACTTC
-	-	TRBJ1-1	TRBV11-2	CASSWPPQGITEAFF	TGTGCCAGCAGCTGGCCCCCCCAGGGGATCACTGAAGCTTTCTTT
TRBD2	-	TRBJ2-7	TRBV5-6	CASTSGGLAGVYWDYEQYF	TGTGCCAGCACCTCAGGTGGGCTAGCGGGAGTCTATTGGGATTACGAGCAGTACTTC
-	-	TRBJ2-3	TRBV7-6	CASSPRTTDTQYF	TGTGCCAGCAGCCCGCGAACTACGGATACGCAGTATTTT
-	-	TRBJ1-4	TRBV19	CASSILDWSEKLFF	TGTGCCAGTAGTATCCTAGACTGGAGTGAAAAACTGTTTTTT
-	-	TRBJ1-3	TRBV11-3	CASSLRASGNTIYF	TGTGCCAGCAGCTTAAGAGCTTCTGGAAACACCATATATTTT
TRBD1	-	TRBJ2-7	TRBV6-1	CASSEFAGTGRDEQYF	TGTGCCAGCAGTGAATTCGCTGGGACAGGGCGCGACGAGCAGTACTTC
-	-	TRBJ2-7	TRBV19	CASSIVGGRHPYEQYF	TGTGCCAGTAGTATAGTAGGCGGGCGCCATCCCTACGAGCAGTACTTC
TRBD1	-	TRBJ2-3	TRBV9	CASSARQGAANTQYF	TGTGCCAGCAGCGCCCGCCAGGGGGCGGCGAATACGCAGTATTTT
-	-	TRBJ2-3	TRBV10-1	CASRGISADTQYF	TGCGCCAGCAGGGGTATTAGCGCAGATACGCAGTATTTT
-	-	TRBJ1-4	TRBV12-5	CASGLVLDALGARNEKLFF	TGTGCTAGTGGTTTGGTACTTGATGCATTGGGGGCGCGGAATGAAAAACTGTTTTTT
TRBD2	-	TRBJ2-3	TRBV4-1	CASSLPRAGGRGDTQYF	TGCGCCAGCAGCCTACCCCGGGCGGGGGGGCGGGGAGATACGCAGTATTTT
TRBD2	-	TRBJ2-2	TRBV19	CASSWLAGDTGELFF	TGTGCCAGTAGTTGGTTAGCGGGAGATACCGGGGAGCTGTTTTTT
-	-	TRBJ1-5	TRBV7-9	CASSPIGRNQPQHF	TGTGCCAGCAGCCCCATTGGGCGAAATCAGCCCCAGCATTTT
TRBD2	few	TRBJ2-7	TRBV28	CASSLAGGRFSSYEQYF	TGTGCCAGCAGTCTAGCGGGAGGACGTTTTAGCTCCTACGAGCAGTACTTC
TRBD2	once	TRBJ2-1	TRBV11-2	CASSPSSGPNNEQFF	TGTGCCAGCAGCCCCTCTAGCGGCCCCAACAATGAGCAGTTCTTC
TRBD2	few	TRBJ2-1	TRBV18	CASSPLGGFRSSEQFF	TGTGCCAGCTCACCCCTGGGAGGGTTTCGCAGTAGTGAGCAGTTCTTC